This TCR beta chain was captured in a study of T cell responses to AZD1222 COVID-19 vaccine. Looking at the study overall: Second-dose timings of about 4 or about 12 weeks were pooled.

A remark on this clone: Its antigen is undetermined.

Method: immunoSEQ multiplex PCR; TCRdb's copy keeps in-frame clones and lacks some. The sample gives 100,000 or so clones, 80% to 95% of which show up once; roughly 1.1% is in the top ten. Deletions cut 8 bases from V and 2 bases from J, with 12 bases between. The CDR3 has 13 amino acids. Study-wide results and limits: Elevations in Spike-specific TCR breadth and depth followed administration of two AZD1222 doses. Sampling that yielded the repertoires occurred only after the peak T cell response. CD4 TCRs associated with vaccination spanned spike, dominating at 160-218 and 743-854.

The chain recombines TRBV12-3 or TRBV12-4 with TRBJ2-5, with D possibly being TRBD1 (6 bases). The material sequenced was peripheral blood, taken on day 0 of AZD1222 vaccination. The receptor was isolated from an adult in good health. DNA for the CDR3: TGTGCCAGCCTGGGACAATTTCAAGAGACCCAGTACTTC. It codes for CASLGQFQETQYF.